The 9 T cell receptor beta chains below come from one sample, sequenced in a study of molecular identifiers for immune sequencing clone quantification. TCRdb reprocessed the PCR reads with MiXCR, giving one entry per CDR3 protein. The table shows roughly 320,000 distinct CDR3 sequences, with roughly 24% occurring only once. Sequencing input: naive CD8+ T cells from blood, with Jurkat cell RNA spiked in. Subset meaning: FACS-sorted CD8+CD4-CCR7+CD45RA+ naive T cells. The receptors were sampled from a human donor in good health. Some libraries in this study had Jurkat cell RNA spiked in.

The chain carries TRBV29-1 and TRBJ1-2; 8 nucleotides line up with TRBD1. J lost 8 bases, V lost 2 bases, and 1 base had no gene match. The CDR3 length is 11 residues. Germline-derived CDR1 and CDR2 are SQVTM and ANQGSEA. The CDR3 protein is CSVERQGGYTF. CDR3 bases: TGCAGCGTTGAAAGACAGGGGGGCTACACCTTC.

Comment on this clonotype: A clone one base away is much larger, so this may be a read error. The V call is TRBV4-1, the J call TRBJ2-3; D might be TRBD2 (6 bases). This CDR3 is 16 amino acids long. CDR1 and CDR2 (germline): MGHRA, YSYEKL. The CDR3 nucleotides are TGCGCCAGCAGCCAAGGAGGTAGCGGATACACAGATACGCGGTATTTT. This sequence encodes CASSQGGSGYTDTRYF.

The sample holds a few counts of this clonotype. CDR3 in DNA: TGTGCCATCAGTGATTCTCAACGGGGGTTCGATGAGCAGTTCTTC. This sequence encodes CAISDSQRGFDEQFF. The gene calls are TRBV10-3 and TRBJ2-1; D possibly corresponds to TRBD2 (6 bases). Germline loops: CDR1 ENHRY, CDR2 SYGVKD. Between the trimmed V and J ends, which lost 3 bases and 8 bases, there was a span of 17 bases. There are 15 residues in the CDR3.

Many counts were recorded for this clonotype. This chain links TRBV29-1 with TRBJ1-1; D is perhaps TRBD1 (5 bases). In germline, CDR1 is SQVTM, CDR2 ANQGSEA. V dropped 7 bases and J dropped 4 bases, with 16 bases sitting between them. This CDR3 contains 13 residues. CDR3 residues: CSAYPQGATEAFF. The CDR3 DNA reads TGCAGCGCTTACCCCCAGGGCGCCACTGAAGCTTTCTTT.

This clonotype came up a few times. This may stem from a read error, because a much larger clone lies one nucleotide away. This rearrangement joins TRBV7-2 to TRBJ2-1, with 11 bases fitting TRBD2. The J segment lost 0 bases and the V segment lost 1 base, leaving 8 bases of the junction unmatched. CDR1 is SGHTA and CDR2 is FQGNSA in the germline V gene. The CDR3 covers 19 residues. The CDR3 DNA reads TGTGCCAGCAGCTTAGGGGTAGCGGGGGGGGTCCTCTCCTACAATGAGCAGTTCTTC. It encodes CASSLGVAGGVLSYNEQFF.

V gene TRBV7-2 combines with J gene TRBJ2-3, with D perhaps TRBD2 (6 bases). The V gene's germline CDR1 is SGHTA and CDR2 FQGNSA. Trimming shortened V by 5 bases and J by 5 bases, and 23 bases separated the two germline ends. This CDR3 is built from 17 residues. CDR3 nucleotides: TGTGCCAGCAGCCCGCTCCGGGACTCTCTCCGAGGAGATACGCAGTATTTT. The encoded protein is CASSPLRDSLRGDTQYF.

This clonotype came up many times. The chain carries TRBV7-2 and TRBJ1-2; TRBD1 might be the D (5 bases). The CDR3 has 15 residues. The V gene's germline CDR1 is SGHTA and CDR2 FQGNSA. V shed 5 bases and J shed 6 bases, with 19 bases lying between them. The CDR3 is CASSPLRWGSDGYTF. The CDR3 DNA sequence: TGTGCCAGCAGCCCACTGCGGTGGGGGTCGGATGGCTACACCTTC.

Concerning this clonotype: This could be a read error, since a much larger clone is one nucleotide away. The rearrangement uses TRBV7-2 and TRBJ1-5; D is possibly TRBD1 (5 bases). The CDR3 has 12 amino acids. Germline CDR1 is SGHTA and CDR2 is FQGNSA. The CDR3 coding sequence is TGTGCCTGCAGATACCAGGGCCAGCCCCAGCATTTT. It codes for CACRYQGQPQHF.

This clonotype has a count of ten or more. J is TRBJ2-3 and V is TRBV5-4, with 11 positions matching TRBD1. Trimming took 4 bases from V and 4 from J; bases not matched to a gene: 5. CDR3 length: 15 residues. Germline V lookup: CDR1 SGHNT, CDR2 YYREEE (reference sequence). This CDR3 reads CASSHKGQGADTQYF. The CDR3 coding sequence is TGTGCCAGCAGCCACAAGGGACAGGGGGCAGATACGCAGTATTTT. Complete variable domain (other parts from reference TRBV5-4 and TRBJ2-3): ETGVTQSPTHLIKTRGQQVTLRCSSQSGHNTVSWYQQALGQGPQFIFQYYREEENGRGNFPPRFSGLQFPNYSSELNVNALELDDSALYLCASSHKGQGADTQYFGPGTRLTVL.